The clone carrying this T cell receptor beta chain showed up just a few times. The CDR3 contains 14 residues. Losses at the gene ends were 6 bases for V and 2 bases for J; bases not matched to a gene: 4. CDR1 and CDR2 (germline): DFQATT, SNEGSKA (reference sequence). TCRdb recomputed calls from the 5' RACE reads with MiXCR, one row per CDR3 protein. Of roughly 71,000 distinct CDR3 sequences listed, 13% are singletons. The sample originates from a study of early T cells in non-severe SARS-CoV-2 infection. Across the whole study: Bulk RNA from unsorted whole blood was sequenced; chains were unpaired.

The sequence came from an adult who was a healthcare worker with PCR-confirmed SARS-CoV-2 infection or an uninfected control (not recorded which). The chain links TRBV20-1 to TRBJ2-3; 11 bases line up with TRBD2. Sequenced input: whole blood. The CDR3 DNA is TGCAGTGCGACTAGCGGGGTTTACACAGATACGCAGTATTTT. Amino acid sequence: CSATSGVYTDTQYF.